The present T cell receptor (beta chain) was sequenced within a study of post-analysis software for immune sequencing data. For the study at large: Secondary progressive, relapsing-remitting and progressive-relapsing multiple sclerosis were among the included disease courses.

Unique molecular identifiers featured in each of the TCR beta cDNA libraries. About 500,000 cDNA molecules were obtained per 1 to 10 million input T cells. TCRdb re-called the PCR reads with MiXCR, one entry per CDR3 protein. The data show some 700,000 distinct CDR3 sequences, roughly three fifths seen once. This clonotype originated in a girl aged 2 to 9 with multiple sclerosis. The source material was blood.

The DNA for the CDR3 is TGCAGCGTTGTAATCCGCGACAATGAGCAGTTCTTC. Encoded protein: CSVVIRDNEQFF. The chain has TRBV29-1 and TRBJ2-1, with D unresolved. The CDR3 runs to 12 residues. Germline values: CDR1 SQVTM, CDR2 ANQGSEA. V lost 4 bases and J 5 bases, leaving 9 bases between the germline ends.